Included here is one T cell receptor (beta chain) sequence, with context. The data stem from a study of blood T cell repertoires in COVID-19. V lost 6 bases and J 3 bases, leaving 21 bases between the germline ends. The CDR3 extends over 16 amino acids. Germline CDR1 reads MNHEY; CDR2 reads SMNVEV (reference sequence). Produced via immunoSEQ multiplex PCR; TCRdb's table is partial and in-frame only. The sample has some 150,000 clones, about 90% seen once. This chain joins TRBV27 and TRBJ2-7; D perhaps matches TRBD2 (6 bases). This clonotype was sampled from a man aged 50-60 years with acute or convalescent COVID-19. Sequencing input: peripheral blood. The CDR3 loop reads CASSPYTGGVNYEQYF. In nucleotides, the CDR3 is TGTGCCAGCAGCCCTTACACTGGAGGGGTCAACTACGAGCAGTACTTC.